This TCR beta chain was sequenced in a study of blood T cell repertoires in COVID-19 (dated by TCRdb to the early 2020s). Study-wide context: Samples from collaborators originated in the United States, Italy and Spain and spanned both the acute and convalescent phases of COVID-19. The material from the prospective study consisted of cDNA or gDNA derived from T cells, B-cell-depleted T cells, or PBMCs. The dataset comprised deeply sampled blood TCRbeta repertoires from subjects exposed to, actively infected with, or recovered from COVID-19. The repertoires were released in a freely available public database meant as a resource for research on the immune response to SARS-CoV-2. The samples were drawn from the first 160 participants of the ongoing ImmuneRACE study and from 1,254 subjects provided by 6 global collaborators. The sample metadata nearly always contained a de-identified subject ID, COVID-19 status, age in years and sex. HLA class I and class II types, where available, came from metadata supplied by the sample provider rather than from assay-based typing.

TCRbeta CDR3 regions were amplified from genomic DNA by means of the immunoSEQ Assay, a bias-controlled multiplex PCR. As for how the authors treated the data: The number of nucleated cells in each sample was estimated by amplification of reference gene primers within the assay. Sequence reads were collapsed and filtered to measure the absolute abundance of every unique TCRbeta CDR3 rearrangement. Productive Simpson clonality was computed per sample as the square root of Simpson's diversity index over productive rearrangements. TCRdb obtained this table from immuneACCESS and retained in-frame rearrangements with V and J assigned. These tables miss some clones; where compared with another copy, unresolved V genes account for less than half of the shortfall, and the remainder is unexplained. The V and J calls and the clone size are those of that table, but D and trimming were determined from the DNA. This sample holds about 260,000 clones; about 91% were observed only once. Around 1.2% of the sample rests with the top ten.

Participants in the prospective study were enrolled through a virtual design, were aged 18 to 89 years, and lived in roughly 26 United States geographic areas. In the prospective study, participants were assigned to cohorts based on the clinical history participants reported in a screening survey and a study questionnaire. Each participant in the prospective study had whole blood, serum and a nasopharyngeal or oropharyngeal swab collected by mobile phlebotomists. Prospective study participants could optionally give additional blood draws and questionnaires over an approximately 2-month period. Blood samples from the prospective study were shipped frozen or at room temperature prior to DNA extraction. CDR1 and CDR2 are drawn from the germline V gene (reference sequence): SEHNR, FQNEAQ. From the cysteine up to the phenylalanine, the CDR3 has a length of 12 residues. Left in the record is the CDR3 DNA by itself, 36 bases read in frame from the first base. Between the V and J ends, shortened by 8 bases and 4 bases respectively, the junction contains 9 bases.

As to this clone: Its antigen is still unknown. Nothing much larger sits one base from this clone, and base qualities are not available.

Paper-wide results and their limitations: The quantity of clinical and demographic metadata differed by source and by participant and was supplied without curation.

The source is a woman aged 40 to 50 with acute COVID-19. Sequencing was done on a sample of PBMCs or T cells enriched from blood (not recorded which). The sequence is built from TRBV7-9 and TRBJ2-4; there is no confident call for the D gene. The CDR3 reads as follows: CASESSKNIQYF. The sequenced DNA is TGTGCCAGCGAGAGCTCTAAAAACATTCAGTACTTC.